Following are 16 T cell receptor beta chains from one sample sequenced in a study of blood T cell repertoires in COVID-19. This table comes from immunoSEQ multiplex PCR, and its TCRdb copy is limited to in-frame clones, with some not included. The table has roughly 25,000 clones, 65% to 90% seen once. The sequencing input was peripheral blood. Receptor source: a woman aged 80 or over with acute or convalescent COVID-19.

Only one count was recorded for this clone. This chain connects TRBV3-1 (or the pseudogene TRBV3-2) to TRBJ1-1, with a possible D match to TRBD1 (5 bases). V was shortened by 6 bases and J by 8 bases, with 13 bases between the two germline ends. Germline values: CDR1 LGHDT, CDR2 YNNKEL (reference sequence). The length of the CDR3 is 12 residues. The CDR3 DNA reads as TGTGCCAGCAGTCAGAGGACACTCGAAGCTTTCTTT. It specifies CASSQRTLEAFF.

There are a few counts of this clone. The chain is built from TRBV4-1 and TRBJ1-5; perhaps TRBD1 as D (5 bases). The CDR3 has 16 amino acids. Trimming took off 0 bases at V and 2 bases at J, with 11 bases between the two ends. Germline V lookup: CDR1 MGHRA, CDR2 YSYEKL. Here the CDR3 reads CASSQDGGIGNQPQHF. The DNA for the CDR3 is TGCGCCAGCAGCCAAGACGGGGGGATTGGCAATCAGCCCCAGCATTTT.

CDR3 loop: CASSQADRSNYNEQFF. CDR3 nucleotide sequence: TGCGCCAGCAGCCAAGCGGACAGATCAAACTACAATGAGCAGTTCTTC. V usage is TRBV4-1 and J usage is TRBJ2-1, with a possible D match to TRBD1 (6 bases). CDR1 and CDR2 from the germline V gene are MGHRA and YSYEKL. This CDR3 is 16 amino acids long. Trimming removed 1 base from V and 3 bases from J, with 13 bases in between.

The chain employs TRBV5-4 and TRBJ1-3; 9 nucleotides agree with TRBD1. Germline values: CDR1 SGHNT, CDR2 YYREEE (reference sequence). V was pared by 0 bases and J by 5 bases, with 3 bases of the junction left unmatched. This CDR3 has 15 amino acids. CDR3 protein: CASSLGQGGRNTIYF. The CDR3, as DNA: TGTGCCAGCAGCTTGGGACAGGGGGGACGAAACACCATATATTTT.

The rearrangement joins TRBV18 to TRBJ2-4; D unclear. Germline-derived CDR1 and CDR2 are KGHSH and LQKENI. The CDR3 contains 15 residues. Trimming pared 2 bases from V and 4 bases from J, leaving 12 bases between. The CDR3 reads CASSPMQAPKNIQYF. CDR3 DNA sequence: TGTGCCAGCTCACCAATGCAGGCCCCAAAAAACATTCAGTACTTC.

The chain couples TRBV3-1 (or the pseudogene TRBV3-2) to TRBJ1-1, with D unclear. The V end was cut by 4 bases, the J end by 1 base, with 19 bases between. Germline lookup yields CDR1 LGHDT and CDR2 YNNKEL (reference sequence). The CDR3 spans 17 residues. The CDR3 is CASSPLGGVSANTEAFF. CDR3 bases: TGTGCCAGCAGCCCCCTTGGAGGCGTAAGCGCGAACACTGAAGCTTTCTTT.

By frequency in the sample, this clone is medium-sized. This sequence joins TRBV18 and TRBJ1-1; D is possibly TRBD1 (6 bases). Germline V gene data show CDR1 as KGHSH and CDR2 as LQKENI. V was pared by 6 bases and J by 5 bases, with 16 bases between. The CDR3 is 14 amino acids. The CDR3 is CASSPGQRGTEAFF. The DNA for the CDR3 is TGTGCCAGCTCCCCTGGACAGAGGGGAACTGAAGCTTTCTTT. Variable domain in full (rest from reference TRBV18 and TRBJ1-1): NAGVMQNPRHLVRRRGQEARLRCSPMKGHSHVYWYRQLPEEGLKFMVYLQKENIIDESGMPKERFSAEFPKEGPSILRIQQVVRGDSAAYFCASSPGQRGTEAFFGQGTRLTVV.

The CDR3 loop is CASSLDGPSGNQPQHF. CDR3 DNA sequence: TGTGCCAGCAGCTTGGATGGTCCCTCGGGCAATCAGCCCCAGCATTTT. J is TRBJ1-5 and V is TRBV5-4; D ambiguous. Germline CDR1 reads SGHNT; CDR2 reads YYREEE (reference sequence). The CDR3 is made up of 16 amino acids. V lost 0 bases to trimming and J lost 2 bases, with 12 bases between them.

Here the CDR3 reads CSTDDTGGDYGYTF. The CDR3 nucleotides are TGCAGCACCGATGACACAGGGGGCGACTATGGCTACACCTTC. The V gene is TRBV29-1, the J gene TRBJ1-2, with 9 nucleotides matching TRBD1. CDR3 size: 14 residues. Losses at the gene ends were 8 bases for V and 3 bases for J; bases not matched to a gene: 10. The germline CDR1 and CDR2 sequences are SQVTM and ANQGSEA.

The J gene is TRBJ1-1, the V gene TRBV2, with D perhaps matching TRBD1 (5 bases). V shed 7 bases and J shed 0 bases, with 18 bases lying between them. The germline V gene encodes CDR1 SNHLY and CDR2 FYNNEI. This CDR3 has 16 residues. The chain's CDR3 is CASIKGRYPLNTEAFF. The DNA for the CDR3 is TGTGCCAGCATCAAGGGGCGCTACCCCTTGAACACTGAAGCTTTCTTT. Filled out from reference TRBV2 and TRBJ1-1, the complete variable domain reads EPEVTQTPSHQVTQMGQEVILRCVPISNHLYFYWYRQILGQKVEFLVSFYNNEISEKSEIFDDQFSVERPDGSNFTLKIRSTKLEDSAMYFCASIKGRYPLNTEAFFGQGTRLTVV.

The table lists this clone with a count of one. This chain links TRBV19 with TRBJ1-5; D possibly corresponds to TRBD1 (5 bases). This CDR3 is built from 15 residues. Trimming left V 0 bases short and J 1 base short, with 7 bases between. CDR1 and CDR2 (germline): LNHDA, SQIVND (reference sequence). The CDR3 sequence is CASSIEGASNQPQHF. DNA for the CDR3: TGTGCCAGTAGTATAGAAGGGGCAAGCAATCAGCCCCAGCATTTT. The variable domain in full, with the rest retrieved from reference TRBV19 and TRBJ1-5, is DGGITQSPKYLFRKEGQNVTLSCEQNLNHDAMYWYRQDPGQGLRLIYYSQIVNDFQKGDIAEGYSVSREKKESFPLTVTSAQKNPTAFYLCASSIEGASNQPQHFGDGTRLSIL.

The chain combines TRBV6-5 with TRBJ1-1; no definite D call. The V and J ends lost 8 bases and 4 bases respectively, with 8 bases between them. The CDR3 sequence is 11 residues long. Per germline, CDR1 MNHEY and CDR2 SVGAGI. CDR3 region: CASSEGTEAFF. In DNA form, the CDR3 reads TGTGCCAGCTCTGAGGGCACTGAAGCTTTCTTT.

The chain is built from TRBV30 and TRBJ1-6; the match to TRBD1 covers 7 bases. Germline-derived CDR1 and CDR2 are GTSNPN and SVGIG (reference sequence). This CDR3 region has 14 residues. The junction had 2 bases not matched to a gene; V was cut back by 0 bases and J by 6 bases. The CDR3 here is CAWSVDRANSPLHF. DNA of the CDR3: TGTGCCTGGAGTGTAGACAGGGCTAATTCACCCCTCCACTTT. The entire variable domain, with the rest obtained from reference TRBV30 and TRBJ1-6, is as follows: SQTIHQWPATLVQPVGSPLSLECTVEGTSNPNLYWYRQAAGRGLQLLFYSVGIGQISSEVPQNLSASRPQDRQFILSSKKLLLSDSGFYLCAWSVDRANSPLHFGNGTRLTVT.

The chain has TRBV3-1 (or the pseudogene TRBV3-2) and TRBJ1-3; the match to TRBD1 covers 7 bases. Germline V gene data show CDR1 as LGHDT and CDR2 as YNNKEL (reference sequence). The CDR3 consists of 15 residues. Trimming cost V 4 bases and J 3 bases; bases outside gene matches: 6. The CDR3 DNA reads as TGTGCCAGCAGCCCGAGACAGGGAAATGGAAACACCATATATTTT. This sequence encodes CASSPRQGNGNTIYF.

This chain joins TRBV6-5 and TRBJ1-2; 7 nucleotides match TRBD1. Trimming cost V 6 bases and J 8 bases; bases outside gene matches: 9. This CDR3 spans 13 amino acids. CDR1 is MNHEY, CDR2 SVGAGI, per germline. The CDR3 spells CASSPPGTDGYTF. CDR3 DNA: TGTGCCAGCAGCCCCCCGGGGACAGACGGCTACACCTTC.

This clone was detected only once. The rearrangement uses TRBV19 and TRBJ1-5; D not resolved. The CDR3 extends over 13 amino acids. V lost 11 bases, J lost 4 bases, and 15 bases lay in between. From germline, CDR1 is LNHDA and CDR2 SQIVND (reference sequence). CDR3 coding DNA: TGTGCCTCCGAGGGCCAGATAAATCAGCCCCAGCATTTT. Translation: CASEGQINQPQHF.